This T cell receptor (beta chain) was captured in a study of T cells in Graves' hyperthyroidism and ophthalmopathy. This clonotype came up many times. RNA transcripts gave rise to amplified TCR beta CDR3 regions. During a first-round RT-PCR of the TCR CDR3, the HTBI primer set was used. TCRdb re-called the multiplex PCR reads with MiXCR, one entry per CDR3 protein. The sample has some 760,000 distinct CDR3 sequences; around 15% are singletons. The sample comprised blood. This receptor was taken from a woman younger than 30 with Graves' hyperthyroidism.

The CDR3 loop reads CASRDRGMYEQYF. The CDR3 nucleotides read TGTGCCAGCAGGGACAGGGGGATGTACGAGCAGTACTTC. The chain links TRBV6-1 to TRBJ2-7; 10 bases are a match to TRBD1. V trimming: 6 bases; J trimming: 4 bases; junction bases outside the gene matches: 3. This CDR3 region has 13 residues. The germline V gene encodes CDR1 MNHNS and CDR2 SASEGT.